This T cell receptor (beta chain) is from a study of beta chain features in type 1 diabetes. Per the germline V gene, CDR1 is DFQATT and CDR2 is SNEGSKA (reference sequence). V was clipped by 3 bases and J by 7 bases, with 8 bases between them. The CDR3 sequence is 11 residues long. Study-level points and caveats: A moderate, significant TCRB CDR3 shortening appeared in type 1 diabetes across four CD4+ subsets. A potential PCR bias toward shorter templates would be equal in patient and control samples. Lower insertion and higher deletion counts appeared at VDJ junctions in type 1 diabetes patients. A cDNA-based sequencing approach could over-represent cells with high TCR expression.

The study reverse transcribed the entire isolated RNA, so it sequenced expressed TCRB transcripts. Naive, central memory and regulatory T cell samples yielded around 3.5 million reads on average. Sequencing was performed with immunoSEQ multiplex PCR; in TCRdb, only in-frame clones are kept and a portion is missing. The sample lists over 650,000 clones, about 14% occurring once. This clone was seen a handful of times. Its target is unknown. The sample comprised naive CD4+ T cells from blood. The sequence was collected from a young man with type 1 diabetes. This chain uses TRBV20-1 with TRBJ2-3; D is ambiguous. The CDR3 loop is CSASSRYTQYF. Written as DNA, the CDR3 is TGCAGTGCTAGCAGCCGTTATACGCAGTATTTT.